What follows are 29 T cell receptor beta chains derived from one specimen sequenced in a study of blood T cell repertoires in COVID-19. Method: immunoSEQ multiplex PCR; TCRdb's copy keeps in-frame clones and lacks some. The sample has about 110,000 clones, 70% to 90% seen once. The sample consisted of peripheral blood. These receptors all stem from a human donor in a cohort sampled during active COVID-19.

The chain carries TRBV28 and TRBJ2-5, with 11 bases fitting TRBD2. The V segment lost 1 base and the J segment 5 bases; nucleotides outside the gene matches: 9. CDR1 MDHEN and CDR2 SYDVKM come from the germline V gene. The CDR3 has 17 residues. CDR3 in DNA: TGTGCCAGCAGTTTATTCTCACTAGCGGGAGTGGGGGAGACCCAGTACTTC. Translated: CASSLFSLAGVGETQYF.

The CDR3 DNA is TGCGCCAGCACCCTACAGGGGCTCGACAATGAGCAGTTCTTC. It translates to CASTLQGLDNEQFF. V usage is TRBV5-1 and J usage is TRBJ2-1, with 7 bases that match TRBD1. Germline V gives CDR1 SGHRS, CDR2 YFSETQ. Trimming removed 6 bases from V and 5 bases from J; junction bases left unmatched: 8. CDR3 size: 14 residues.

This clone appeared a single time. The chain recombines TRBV15 with TRBJ1-5, with D perhaps TRBD1 (5 bases). Germline V gene data show CDR1 as LNHNV and CDR2 as YYDKDF (reference sequence). The CDR3 is 19 amino acids. Trimming took 0 bases from V and 1 from J, leaving 19 bases between them. The CDR3 DNA sequence: TGTGCCACCAGCAGAGATCCCCCAGGGATCCTCGCAAGCAATCAGCCCCAGCATTTT. Translating gives CATSRDPPGILASNQPQHF.

The chain combines TRBV5-4 with TRBJ2-7, with D tentatively TRBD2 (5 bases). CDR1 and CDR2 from the germline V gene are SGHNT and YYREEE (reference sequence). Trimming stripped 4 bases from V and 1 base from J, with 9 bases between. This CDR3 contains 13 residues. The CDR3 DNA reads TGTGCCAGCAGCCCTCGGGGTTCCTACGAGCAGTACTTC. Its translation: CASSPRGSYEQYF.

This clone appeared a few times. The chain is built from TRBV6-1 and TRBJ1-5; the D gene is possibly TRBD1 (6 bases). V was cut by 1 base and J by 2 bases, with 9 bases left in between. Per the germline V gene, CDR1 is MNHNS and CDR2 is SASEGT. CDR3 length: 15 amino acids. The CDR3 region has the DNA TGTGCCAGCAGTGAAGGAGACAGGCGCAATCAGCCCCAGCATTTT. Protein product: CASSEGDRRNQPQHF.

This rearrangement joins TRBV9 to TRBJ2-5, with unresolved D. CDR1 and CDR2 from the germline V gene are SGDLS and YYNGEE. The CDR3 is 13 residues long. The ends were cut back, 1 base at V and 4 bases at J, with 8 bases in the middle. Written as DNA, the CDR3 is TGTGCCAGCAGCGTACGGGTTGGAGAGACCCAGTACTTC. Amino acids: CASSVRVGETQYF.

The sample holds a few counts of this clone. The chain combines TRBV5-1 with TRBJ1-1; possible D gene TRBD1, 5 bases. With 4 bases removed from V and 2 bases from J, the gap between germline ends came to 9 bases. The CDR3 has 13 residues. CDR1 is SGHRS, CDR2 YFSETQ, per germline. The CDR3 is CASSEGQNTEAFF. CDR3 in DNA: TGCGCCAGCAGCGAAGGACAAAACACTGAAGCTTTCTTT.

This chain uses TRBV4-1 with TRBJ2-5; 9 bases match TRBD2. The germline V gene encodes CDR1 MGHRA and CDR2 YSYEKL. Losses at the gene ends were 3 bases for V and 3 bases for J; bases not matched to a gene: 8. The CDR3 has 16 amino acids. CDR3 residues: CASSQFGAGGKETQYF. The DNA for the CDR3 is TGCGCCAGCAGCCAGTTCGGAGCGGGGGGTAAAGAGACCCAGTACTTC.

The chain combines TRBV24-1 with TRBJ2-2; D gene unclear. Per germline, CDR1 KGHDR and CDR2 SFDVKD. CDR3 size: 14 residues. V shed 4 bases and J shed 5 bases, with 10 bases lying between them. This CDR3 reads CATSEQGVTGELFF. The CDR3 bases are TGTGCCACCAGTGAGCAAGGAGTTACCGGGGAGCTGTTTTTT.

The rearrangement links TRBV28 to TRBJ1-1, with D possibly being TRBD1 (5 bases). V dropped 0 bases and J dropped 1 base, with 6 bases sitting between them. CDR3 length equals 14 residues. Germline CDR1 MDHEN, CDR2 SYDVKM. The DNA for the CDR3 is TGTGCCAGCAGTTTATGGGGGGGGAACACTGAAGCTTTCTTT. Translating it yields CASSLWGGNTEAFF.

This clone was detected once. The genes are TRBV7-9 and TRBJ2-2; TRBD1 matches at 9 bases. Trimming cost V 7 bases and J 6 bases; bases outside gene matches: 9. The CDR3 sequence is 15 residues long. The V gene's germline CDR1 is SEHNR and CDR2 FQNEAQ (reference sequence). CDR3 loop: CASIEGTGRAGELFF. The CDR3 DNA is TGTGCCAGCATCGAAGGGACAGGGCGGGCCGGGGAGCTGTTTTTT.

The chain couples TRBV19 to TRBJ2-5; D is perhaps TRBD2 (5 bases). CDR1 and CDR2 from the germline V gene are LNHDA and SQIVND (reference sequence). The CDR3 contains 13 residues. Trimming stripped 5 bases from V and 2 bases from J, with 9 bases between. The CDR3 bases are TGTGCCAGTAGTGAGGGTTGGCAAGAGACCCAGTACTTC. Its translation: CASSEGWQETQYF.

In nucleotides, the CDR3 is TGTGCCAGTAGTAACCGGGACAGGGATCAGCCCCAGCATTTT. Amino acid sequence: CASSNRDRDQPQHF. The V call is TRBV19, the J call TRBJ1-5, with 9 nucleotides matching TRBD1. Germline V CDR1 and CDR2: LNHDA, SQIVND (reference sequence). J was trimmed by 5 bases and V by 4 bases; bases with no gene match: 3. This CDR3 comprises 14 residues.

The V call is TRBV7-6, the J call TRBJ2-5, with TRBD1 matching over 8 bases. J lost 1 base, V lost 1 base, and 5 bases had no gene match. CDR3 length: 16 amino acids. CDR1 is SGHVS, CDR2 FNYEAQ, per germline. CDR3 loop: CASSLGTGLIQETQYF. In nucleotides, the CDR3 is TGTGCCAGCAGCTTAGGGACAGGGTTGATCCAAGAGACCCAGTACTTC.

The V and J genes are TRBV10-3 and TRBJ1-2; D is perhaps TRBD1 (5 bases). The germline gives CDR1 ENHRY, CDR2 SYGVKD. V lost 3 bases and J 7 bases, leaving 12 bases between the germline ends. This CDR3 comprises 13 residues. CDR3 loop: CAISEQEMVGYTF. Written as DNA, the CDR3 is TGTGCCATCAGTGAACAGGAGATGGTTGGCTACACCTTC.

The chain has TRBV28 and TRBJ1-1, with D possibly TRBD1 on 6 matching bases. Germline assignment: CDR1 MDHEN and CDR2 SYDVKM. Trimming left V 3 bases short and J 3 bases short, with 11 bases between. CDR3 length equals 14 residues. Here the CDR3 reads CASSLLAGDTEAFF. In DNA, the CDR3 is TGTGCCAGCAGTTTGTTGGCAGGGGACACTGAAGCTTTCTTT.

The chain uses TRBV5-1 and TRBJ1-4, with D uncertain. The CDR3 is 15 residues long. Germline-derived CDR1 and CDR2 are SGHRS and YFSETQ. The germline V and J ends were trimmed by 5 bases and 0 bases, with 11 bases remaining between them. CDR3 amino acids: CASSFTAATNEKLFF. The CDR3 nucleotides read TGCGCCAGCAGTTTTACAGCAGCAACTAATGAAAAACTGTTTTTT. Supplemented by reference TRBV5-1 and TRBJ1-4, the full variable domain reads KAGVTQTPRYLIKTRGQQVTLSCSPISGHRSVSWYQQTPGQGLQFLFEYFSETQRNKGNFPGRFSGRQFSNSRSEMNVSTLELGDSALYLCASSFTAATNEKLFFGSGTQLSVL.

The chain uses TRBV9 and TRBJ2-3; TRBD2 matches 8 bases. This CDR3 contains 17 residues. The V segment lost 2 bases and the J segment 1 base; nucleotides outside the gene matches: 9. CDR1 and CDR2 (germline): SGDLS, YYNGEE. The CDR3 loop is CASSVSPPGGGTDTQYF. The CDR3 DNA follows: TGTGCCAGCAGCGTTTCCCCACCGGGGGGGGGCACAGATACGCAGTATTTT.

This clone was seen a few times. V and J are TRBV19 and TRBJ1-2, with no clear D. The CDR3 length is 17 residues. From germline, CDR1 is LNHDA and CDR2 SQIVND (reference sequence). Trimming took 6 bases from V and 3 from J, leaving 23 bases between them. This CDR3 is CASRTVGSNKADYGYTF. The CDR3 DNA reads TGTGCCAGTAGAACGGTTGGTAGCAACAAAGCTGACTATGGCTACACCTTC.

This sequence joins TRBV27 and TRBJ2-1, with 14 positions matching TRBD2. The CDR3 is 15 residues long. Germline V CDR1 and CDR2: MNHEY, SMNVEV (reference sequence). With 5 bases clipped from V and 6 bases from J, the junction kept 3 bases outside the gene matches. DNA for the CDR3: TGTGCCAGCAGTATAGGACTAGCGGGGGGCAATGAGCAGTTCTTC. Protein product: CASSIGLAGGNEQFF.

CDR3 in amino acids: CAISAGTGGVETQYF. In DNA form, the CDR3 reads TGTGCCATCAGCGCCGGGACAGGGGGCGTAGAGACCCAGTACTTC. The rearrangement links TRBV10-3 to TRBJ2-5; the match to TRBD1 covers 12 bases. The CDR3 loop spans 15 amino acids. V was clipped by 6 bases and J by 4 bases; unmatched bases: 6. Looked up from germline, CDR1 is ENHRY and CDR2 is SYGVKD.

The count of this clone is one. This rearrangement joins TRBV30 to TRBJ1-6; TRBD1 matches at 8 bases. Germline trimming cut 0 bases from V and 10 bases from J; bases unmatched to any gene: 5. From germline, CDR1 is GTSNPN and CDR2 SVGIG (reference sequence). This CDR3 has 14 residues. The DNA for the CDR3 is TGTGCCTGGAGTGTACAGGGGGGAGGGTCACCCCTCCACTTT. Translation gives CAWSVQGGGSPLHF. The full variable domain, with the rest looked up from reference TRBV30 and TRBJ1-6, is SQTIHQWPATLVQPVGSPLSLECTVEGTSNPNLYWYRQAAGRGLQLLFYSVGIGQISSEVPQNLSASRPQDRQFILSSKKLLLSDSGFYLCAWSVQGGGSPLHFGNGTRLTVT.

This chain joins TRBV10-1 and TRBJ2-7, with TRBD1 identical over 7 bases. J lost 7 bases, V lost 5 bases, and 11 bases had no gene match. The CDR3 contains 14 residues. Germline V gene data show CDR1 as WNHNN and CDR2 as SYGVQD (reference sequence). The CDR3 reads CASSRQGQGGEQYF. The CDR3 bases are TGCGCCAGCAGTCGACAGGGCCAGGGTGGTGAGCAGTACTTC.

In nucleotides, the CDR3 is TGTGCCAGCAGAAGGAACAGGGGAGACATTCAGTACTTC. Residues: CASRRNRGDIQYF. This chain uses TRBV6-5 with TRBJ2-4; the match to TRBD1 covers 7 bases. V lost 6 bases and J lost 8; bases outside the gene matches: 7. This CDR3 is 13 amino acids long. The germline gives CDR1 MNHEY, CDR2 SVGAGI.

The rearrangement uses TRBV19 and TRBJ2-7; 11 bases align to TRBD2. Germline loops: CDR1 LNHDA, CDR2 SQIVND (reference sequence). The junction had 2 bases not matched to a gene; V was cut back by 3 bases and J by 1 base. This CDR3 contains 15 residues. The CDR3 nucleotides are TGTGCCAGTAGTATCACTAGCGGGGGATCCTACGAGCAGTACTTC. This codes for CASSITSGGSYEQYF.

As to this clone: At one end, the junction sequence differs from germline, possibly due to a read error. The chain links TRBV3-1 (or the pseudogene TRBV3-2) to TRBJ1-1, with a tentative D call TRBD1 (5 bases). CDR1 and CDR2 from the germline V gene are LGHDT and YNNKEL (reference sequence). This CDR3 region has 12 residues. CDR3 DNA sequence: TGTGCCAGCAGCCTTGCTGATGGGGGGGGAATCTTT. This sequence encodes CASSLADGGGIF.

This clone is a singleton in its sample. The chain combines TRBV21-1 with TRBJ2-7; TRBD2 reflects the table's D call only, with no check against the DNA. TRBV21-1 is a recognized pseudogene. The CDR3 is made up of 12 amino acids. CDR3 loop: CASGLAPYEQYF. The DNA of the CDR3 is TGTGCCAGCGGACTAGCCCCGTACGAGCAGTACTTC.

CDR3 bases: TGTGCCAGCAGCCTACCCGGGACAGACTATGGCTACACCTTC. It yields the protein CASSLPGTDYGYTF. The chain uses TRBV3-1 (or the pseudogene TRBV3-2) and TRBJ1-2; 7 bases line up with TRBD1. V lost 4 bases, J lost 3 bases, and 5 bases stayed unmatched. Germline V gene lookup returns CDR1 LGHDT and CDR2 YNNKEL (reference sequence). The CDR3 loop spans 14 amino acids.

This chain links TRBV7-8 with TRBJ2-7; the match to TRBD1 covers 11 bases. Germline lookup yields CDR1 SGHVS and CDR2 FQNEAQ. This CDR3 spans 15 amino acids. After removal of 1 base from V and 4 bases from J, the junction contained 3 bases not matched to a gene. CDR3 loop: CASSLVGTGGYEQYF. The CDR3 nucleotides are TGTGCCAGCAGCTTAGTTGGGACAGGGGGGTACGAGCAGTACTTC.